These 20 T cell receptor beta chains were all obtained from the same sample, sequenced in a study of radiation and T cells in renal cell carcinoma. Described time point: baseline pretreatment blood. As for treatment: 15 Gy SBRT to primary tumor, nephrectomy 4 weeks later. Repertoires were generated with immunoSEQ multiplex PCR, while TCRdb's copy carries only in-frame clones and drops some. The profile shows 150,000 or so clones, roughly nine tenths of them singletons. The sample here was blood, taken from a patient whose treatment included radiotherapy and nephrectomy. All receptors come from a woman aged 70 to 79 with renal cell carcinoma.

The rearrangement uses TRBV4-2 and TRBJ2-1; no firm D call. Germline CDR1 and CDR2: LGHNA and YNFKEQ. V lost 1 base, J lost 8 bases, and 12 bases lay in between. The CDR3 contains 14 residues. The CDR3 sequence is CASSQGPRKDEQFF. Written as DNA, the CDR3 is TGTGCCAGCAGCCAAGGGCCCAGAAAGGATGAGCAGTTCTTC.

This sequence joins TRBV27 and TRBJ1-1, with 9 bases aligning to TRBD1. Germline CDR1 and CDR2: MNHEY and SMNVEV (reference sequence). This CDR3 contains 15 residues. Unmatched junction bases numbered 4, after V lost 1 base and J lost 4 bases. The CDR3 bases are TGTGCCAGCAGTTTATACAGGGGGCTAGGCACTGAAGCTTTCTTT. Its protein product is CASSLYRGLGTEAFF.

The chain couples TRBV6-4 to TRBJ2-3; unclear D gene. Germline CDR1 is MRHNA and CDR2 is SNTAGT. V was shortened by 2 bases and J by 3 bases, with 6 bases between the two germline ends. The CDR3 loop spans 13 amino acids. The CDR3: CASSDRATDTQYF. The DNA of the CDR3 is TGTGCCAGCAGTGACAGGGCTACAGATACGCAGTATTTT.

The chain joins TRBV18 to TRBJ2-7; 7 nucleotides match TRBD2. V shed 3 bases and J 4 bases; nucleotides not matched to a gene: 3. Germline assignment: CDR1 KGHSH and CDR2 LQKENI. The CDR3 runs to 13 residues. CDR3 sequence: CASSPPAGYEQYF. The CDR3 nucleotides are TGTGCCAGCTCACCCCCAGCGGGGTACGAGCAGTACTTC.

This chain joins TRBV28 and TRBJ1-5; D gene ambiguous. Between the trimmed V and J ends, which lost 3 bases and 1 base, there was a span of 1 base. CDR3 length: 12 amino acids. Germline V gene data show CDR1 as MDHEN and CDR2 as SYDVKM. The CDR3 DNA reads TGTGCCAGCAGTTTCAGCAATCAGCCCCAGCATTTT. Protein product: CASSFSNQPQHF.

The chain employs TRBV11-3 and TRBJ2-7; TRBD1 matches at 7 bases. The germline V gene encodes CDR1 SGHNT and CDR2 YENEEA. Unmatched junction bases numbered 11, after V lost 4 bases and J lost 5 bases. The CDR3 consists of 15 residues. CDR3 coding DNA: TGTGCCAGCAGCTCACCCGGGACAGTGGGGAACGAGCAGTACTTC. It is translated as CASSSPGTVGNEQYF.

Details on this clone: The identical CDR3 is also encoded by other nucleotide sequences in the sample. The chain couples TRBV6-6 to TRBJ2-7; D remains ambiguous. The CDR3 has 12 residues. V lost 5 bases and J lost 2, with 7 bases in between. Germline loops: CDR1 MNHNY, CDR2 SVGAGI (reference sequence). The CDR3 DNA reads TGTGCCAGCAGTCCTACACCCTACGAGCAGTACTTC. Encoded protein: CASSPTPYEQYF.

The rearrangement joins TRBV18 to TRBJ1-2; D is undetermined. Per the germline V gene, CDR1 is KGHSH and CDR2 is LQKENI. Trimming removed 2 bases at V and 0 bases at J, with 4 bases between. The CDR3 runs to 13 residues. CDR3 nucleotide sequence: TGTGCCAGCTCACCAGGGACTAACTATGGCTACACCTTC. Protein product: CASSPGTNYGYTF.

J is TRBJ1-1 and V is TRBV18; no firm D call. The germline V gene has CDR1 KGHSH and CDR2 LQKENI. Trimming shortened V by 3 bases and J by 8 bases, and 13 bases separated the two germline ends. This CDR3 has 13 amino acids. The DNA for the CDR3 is TGTGCCAGCTCACCCATGCCAAGAGGCGAAGCTTTCTTT. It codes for CASSPMPRGEAFF.

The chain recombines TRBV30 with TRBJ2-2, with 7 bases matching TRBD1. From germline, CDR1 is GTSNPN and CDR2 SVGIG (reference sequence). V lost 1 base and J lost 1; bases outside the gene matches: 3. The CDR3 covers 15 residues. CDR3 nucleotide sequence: TGTGCCTGGAGTGAAGGGGGCGTGAACACCGGGGAGCTGTTTTTT. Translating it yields CAWSEGGVNTGELFF.

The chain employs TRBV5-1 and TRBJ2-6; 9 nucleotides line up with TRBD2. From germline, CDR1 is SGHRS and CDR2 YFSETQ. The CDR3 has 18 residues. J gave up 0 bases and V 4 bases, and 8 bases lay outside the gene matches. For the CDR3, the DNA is TGCGCCAGCAGCCCGTCGACTAGCGGAGTCTCTGGGGCCAACGTCCTGACTTTC. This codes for CASSPSTSGVSGANVLTF.

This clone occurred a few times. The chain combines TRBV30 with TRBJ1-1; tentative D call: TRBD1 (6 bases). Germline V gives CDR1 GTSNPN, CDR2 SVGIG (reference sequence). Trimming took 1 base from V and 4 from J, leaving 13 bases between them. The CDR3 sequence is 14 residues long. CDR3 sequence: CAWSALQGGTEAFF. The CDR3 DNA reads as TGTGCCTGGAGTGCATTACAGGGTGGCACTGAAGCTTTCTTT.

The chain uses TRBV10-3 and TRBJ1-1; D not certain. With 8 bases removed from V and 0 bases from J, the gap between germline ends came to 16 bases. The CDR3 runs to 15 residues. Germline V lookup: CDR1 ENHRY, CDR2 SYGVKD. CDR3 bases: TGTGCCATCGGAAGGGAGAGACGGGTGAACACTGAAGCTTTCTTT. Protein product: CAIGRERRVNTEAFF.

The chain's CDR3 is CASSIDYAGTSGGNEQFF. The CDR3 DNA reads TGTGCCAGTAGTATAGATTACGCCGGGACTAGCGGGGGCAATGAGCAGTTCTTC. The chain recombines TRBV19 with TRBJ2-1; 14 nucleotides line up with TRBD2. J gave up 6 bases and V 0 bases, and 7 bases lay outside the gene matches. Germline values: CDR1 LNHDA, CDR2 SQIVND (reference sequence). The CDR3 covers 18 residues.

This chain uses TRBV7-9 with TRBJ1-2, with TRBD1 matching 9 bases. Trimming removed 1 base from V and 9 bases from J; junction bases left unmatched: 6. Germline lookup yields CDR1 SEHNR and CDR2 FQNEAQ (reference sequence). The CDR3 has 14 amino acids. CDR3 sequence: CASSLGGQGYRYTF. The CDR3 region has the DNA TGTGCCAGCAGCTTAGGAGGACAGGGGTATCGCTACACCTTC. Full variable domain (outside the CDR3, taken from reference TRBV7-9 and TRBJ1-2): DTGVSQNPRHKITKRGQNVTFRCDPISEHNRLYWYRQTLGQGPEFLTYFQNEAQLEKSRLLSDRFSAERPKGSFSTLEIQRTEQGDSAMYLCASSLGGQGYRYTFGSGTRLTVV.

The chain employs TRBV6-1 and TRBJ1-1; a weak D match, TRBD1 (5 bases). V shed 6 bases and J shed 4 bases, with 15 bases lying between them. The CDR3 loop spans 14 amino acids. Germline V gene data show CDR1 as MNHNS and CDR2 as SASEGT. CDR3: CASRPSGEGTEAFF. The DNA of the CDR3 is TGTGCCAGCAGGCCCTCGGGGGAGGGCACTGAAGCTTTCTTT.

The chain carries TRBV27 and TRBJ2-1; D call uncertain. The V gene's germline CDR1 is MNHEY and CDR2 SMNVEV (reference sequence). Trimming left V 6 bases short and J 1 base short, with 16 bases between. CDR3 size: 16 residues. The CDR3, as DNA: TGTGCCAGCAGGACGGTAGGTTTGAGGTCCTACAATGAGCAGTTCTTC. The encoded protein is CASRTVGLRSYNEQFF.

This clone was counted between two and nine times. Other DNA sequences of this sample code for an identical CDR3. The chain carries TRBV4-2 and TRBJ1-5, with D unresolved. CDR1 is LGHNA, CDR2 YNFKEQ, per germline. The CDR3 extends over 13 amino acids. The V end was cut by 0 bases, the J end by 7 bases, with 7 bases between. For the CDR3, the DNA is TGTGCCAGCAGCCAAGATGAAGGCCAGCCCCAGCATTTT. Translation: CASSQDEGQPQHF.

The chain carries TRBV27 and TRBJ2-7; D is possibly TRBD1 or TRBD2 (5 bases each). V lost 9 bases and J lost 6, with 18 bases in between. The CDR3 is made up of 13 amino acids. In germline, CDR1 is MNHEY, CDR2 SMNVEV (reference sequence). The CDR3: CASSGTPRSEQYF. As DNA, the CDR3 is TGTGCCAGTTCCGGGACCCCCAGGAGCGAGCAGTACTTC.

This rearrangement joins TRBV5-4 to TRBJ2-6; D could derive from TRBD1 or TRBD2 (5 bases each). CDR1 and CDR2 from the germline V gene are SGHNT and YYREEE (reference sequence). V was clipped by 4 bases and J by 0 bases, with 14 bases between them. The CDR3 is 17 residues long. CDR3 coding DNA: TGTGCCAGCAGCGCCGTGGGACGGTTCTCTGGGGCCAACGTCCTGACTTTC. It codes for CASSAVGRFSGANVLTF.